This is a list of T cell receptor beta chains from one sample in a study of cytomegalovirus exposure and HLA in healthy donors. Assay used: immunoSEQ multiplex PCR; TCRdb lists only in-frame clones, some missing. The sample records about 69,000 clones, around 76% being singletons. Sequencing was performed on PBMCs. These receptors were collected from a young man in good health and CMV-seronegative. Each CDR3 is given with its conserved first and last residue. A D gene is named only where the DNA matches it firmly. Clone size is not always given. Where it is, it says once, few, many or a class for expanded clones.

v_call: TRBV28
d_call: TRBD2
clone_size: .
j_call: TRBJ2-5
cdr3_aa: CASSLQTSGVAETQYF
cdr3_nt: TGTGCCAGCAGTTTACAAACTAGCGGGGTAGCGGAGACCCAGTACTTC

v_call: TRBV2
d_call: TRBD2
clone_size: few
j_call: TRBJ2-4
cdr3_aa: CASRQAGGRPKNIQYF
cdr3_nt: TGTGCCAGCCGTCAAGCGGGGGGGCGACCCAAAAACATTCAGTACTTC

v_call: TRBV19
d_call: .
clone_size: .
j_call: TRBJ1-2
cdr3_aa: CASSIGSAPTGYGYTF
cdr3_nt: TGTGCCAGTAGTATCGGTTCGGCCCCCACAGGGTATGGCTACACCTTC

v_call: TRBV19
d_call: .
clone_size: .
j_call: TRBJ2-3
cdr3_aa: CASKEQGADTQYF
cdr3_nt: TGTGCCAGTAAAGAACAGGGCGCAGATACGCAGTATTTT

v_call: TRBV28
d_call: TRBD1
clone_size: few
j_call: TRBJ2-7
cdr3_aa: CASSLRTGTYEQYF
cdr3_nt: TGTGCCAGCAGCCTCCGGACAGGGACCTACGAGCAGTACTTC

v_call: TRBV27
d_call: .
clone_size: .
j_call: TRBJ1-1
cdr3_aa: CASSFQHGGAEAFF
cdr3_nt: TGTGCCAGCAGTTTCCAACATGGGGGCGCTGAAGCTTTCTTT

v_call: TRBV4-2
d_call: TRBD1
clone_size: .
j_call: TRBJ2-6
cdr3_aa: CASTGTGELSGANVLTF
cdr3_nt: TGTGCCAGCACTGGGACAGGGGAACTCTCTGGGGCCAACGTCCTGACTTTC

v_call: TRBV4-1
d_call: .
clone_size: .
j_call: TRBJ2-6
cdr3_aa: CASSQEWGTVHSGANVLTF
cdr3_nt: TGCGCCAGCAGCCAAGAATGGGGGACTGTACACTCTGGGGCCAACGTCCTGACTTTC

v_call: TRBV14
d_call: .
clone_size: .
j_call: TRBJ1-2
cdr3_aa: CASSLDRNYGYTF
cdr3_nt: TGTGCCAGCAGCCTGGACAGAAACTATGGCTACACCTTC

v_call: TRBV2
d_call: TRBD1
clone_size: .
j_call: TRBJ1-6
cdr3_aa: CASSVDRDSPLHF
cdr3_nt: TGTGCCAGCAGTGTCGACAGGGATTCACCCCTCCACTTT

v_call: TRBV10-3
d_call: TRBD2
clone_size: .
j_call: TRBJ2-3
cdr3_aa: CAISVLAGGGTDTQYF
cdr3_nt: TGTGCCATCAGTGTTCTAGCGGGGGGTGGCACAGATACGCAGTATTTT

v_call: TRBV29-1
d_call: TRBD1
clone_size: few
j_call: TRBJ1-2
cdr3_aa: CSVGDSLNYGYTF
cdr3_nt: TGCAGCGTTGGGGACAGCTTAAACTATGGCTACACCTTC

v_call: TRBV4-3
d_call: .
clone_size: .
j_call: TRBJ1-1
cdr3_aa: CASSQDTGYGNTEAFF
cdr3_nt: TGCGCCAGCAGCCAAGATACTGGTTACGGGAACACTGAAGCTTTCTTT

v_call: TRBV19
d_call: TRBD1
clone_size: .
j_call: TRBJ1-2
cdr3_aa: CASSNIPGQGADGYTF
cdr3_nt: TGTGCCAGTAGCAATATACCGGGACAGGGGGCAGATGGCTACACCTTC

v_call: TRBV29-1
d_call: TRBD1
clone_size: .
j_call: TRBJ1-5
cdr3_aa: CSVEQGANQPQHF
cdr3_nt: TGCAGCGTTGAACAGGGGGCGAATCAGCCCCAGCATTTT

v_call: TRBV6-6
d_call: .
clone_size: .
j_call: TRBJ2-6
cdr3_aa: CASSLSGANVLTF
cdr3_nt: TGTGCCAGCAGCTTATCTGGGGCCAACGTCCTGACTTTC

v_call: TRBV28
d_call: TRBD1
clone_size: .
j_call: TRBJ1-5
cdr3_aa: CASRPQGARGQPQHF
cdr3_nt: TGTGCCAGCAGACCTCAGGGGGCGAGGGGTCAGCCCCAGCATTTT

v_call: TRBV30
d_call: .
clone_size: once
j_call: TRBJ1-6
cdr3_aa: CAVTTGSSYNSPLHF
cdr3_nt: TGTGCCGTAACAACAGGGAGCTCCTATAATTCACCCCTCCACTTT

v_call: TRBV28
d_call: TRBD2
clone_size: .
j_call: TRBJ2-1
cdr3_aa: CASASGRGDNEQFF
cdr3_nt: TGTGCCAGCGCGTCAGGCCGGGGGGATAATGAGCAGTTCTTC

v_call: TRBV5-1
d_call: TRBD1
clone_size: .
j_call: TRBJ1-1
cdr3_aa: CASSWKGQLDEAFF
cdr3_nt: TGCGCCAGCAGCTGGAAGGGACAGTTAGATGAAGCTTTCTTT

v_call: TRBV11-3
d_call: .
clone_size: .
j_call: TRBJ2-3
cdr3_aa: CASSLGGTDTQYF
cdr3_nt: TGTGCCAGCAGCTTGGGCGGGACAGATACGCAGTATTTT

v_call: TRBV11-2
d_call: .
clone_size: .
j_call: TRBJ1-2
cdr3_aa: CASSFLGGGYTF
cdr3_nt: TGTGCCAGCAGCTTTCTGGGGGGTGGCTACACCTTC

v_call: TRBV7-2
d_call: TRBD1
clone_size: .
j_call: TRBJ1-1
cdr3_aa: CASSLNDRGGTEAFF
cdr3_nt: TGTGCCAGCAGCCTGAATGACAGGGGGGGGACTGAAGCTTTCTTT

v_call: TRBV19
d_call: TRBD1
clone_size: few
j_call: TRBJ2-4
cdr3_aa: CASRADRGGENIQYF
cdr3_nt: TGTGCCAGTAGGGCGGACAGGGGAGGGGAAAACATTCAGTACTTC

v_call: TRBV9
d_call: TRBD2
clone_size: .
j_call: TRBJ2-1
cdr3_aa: CASSVSLLAGGDNEQFF
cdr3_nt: TGTGCCAGCAGCGTCTCACTGCTAGCGGGGGGGGACAATGAGCAGTTCTTC

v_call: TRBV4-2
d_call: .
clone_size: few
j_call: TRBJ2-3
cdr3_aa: CASSQLGQGIDTQYF
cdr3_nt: TGTGCCAGCAGCCAACTGGGCCAGGGAATAGATACGCAGTATTTT

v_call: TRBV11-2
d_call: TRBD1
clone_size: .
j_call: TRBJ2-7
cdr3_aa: CASSPTGGMYEQYF
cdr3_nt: TGTGCCAGCAGCCCGACAGGGGGCATGTACGAGCAGTACTTC

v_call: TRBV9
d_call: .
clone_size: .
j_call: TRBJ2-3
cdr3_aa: CASSNPEGGDVKDTQYF
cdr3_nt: TGTGCCAGCAGCAACCCGGAGGGGGGGGACGTGAAGGATACGCAGTATTTT